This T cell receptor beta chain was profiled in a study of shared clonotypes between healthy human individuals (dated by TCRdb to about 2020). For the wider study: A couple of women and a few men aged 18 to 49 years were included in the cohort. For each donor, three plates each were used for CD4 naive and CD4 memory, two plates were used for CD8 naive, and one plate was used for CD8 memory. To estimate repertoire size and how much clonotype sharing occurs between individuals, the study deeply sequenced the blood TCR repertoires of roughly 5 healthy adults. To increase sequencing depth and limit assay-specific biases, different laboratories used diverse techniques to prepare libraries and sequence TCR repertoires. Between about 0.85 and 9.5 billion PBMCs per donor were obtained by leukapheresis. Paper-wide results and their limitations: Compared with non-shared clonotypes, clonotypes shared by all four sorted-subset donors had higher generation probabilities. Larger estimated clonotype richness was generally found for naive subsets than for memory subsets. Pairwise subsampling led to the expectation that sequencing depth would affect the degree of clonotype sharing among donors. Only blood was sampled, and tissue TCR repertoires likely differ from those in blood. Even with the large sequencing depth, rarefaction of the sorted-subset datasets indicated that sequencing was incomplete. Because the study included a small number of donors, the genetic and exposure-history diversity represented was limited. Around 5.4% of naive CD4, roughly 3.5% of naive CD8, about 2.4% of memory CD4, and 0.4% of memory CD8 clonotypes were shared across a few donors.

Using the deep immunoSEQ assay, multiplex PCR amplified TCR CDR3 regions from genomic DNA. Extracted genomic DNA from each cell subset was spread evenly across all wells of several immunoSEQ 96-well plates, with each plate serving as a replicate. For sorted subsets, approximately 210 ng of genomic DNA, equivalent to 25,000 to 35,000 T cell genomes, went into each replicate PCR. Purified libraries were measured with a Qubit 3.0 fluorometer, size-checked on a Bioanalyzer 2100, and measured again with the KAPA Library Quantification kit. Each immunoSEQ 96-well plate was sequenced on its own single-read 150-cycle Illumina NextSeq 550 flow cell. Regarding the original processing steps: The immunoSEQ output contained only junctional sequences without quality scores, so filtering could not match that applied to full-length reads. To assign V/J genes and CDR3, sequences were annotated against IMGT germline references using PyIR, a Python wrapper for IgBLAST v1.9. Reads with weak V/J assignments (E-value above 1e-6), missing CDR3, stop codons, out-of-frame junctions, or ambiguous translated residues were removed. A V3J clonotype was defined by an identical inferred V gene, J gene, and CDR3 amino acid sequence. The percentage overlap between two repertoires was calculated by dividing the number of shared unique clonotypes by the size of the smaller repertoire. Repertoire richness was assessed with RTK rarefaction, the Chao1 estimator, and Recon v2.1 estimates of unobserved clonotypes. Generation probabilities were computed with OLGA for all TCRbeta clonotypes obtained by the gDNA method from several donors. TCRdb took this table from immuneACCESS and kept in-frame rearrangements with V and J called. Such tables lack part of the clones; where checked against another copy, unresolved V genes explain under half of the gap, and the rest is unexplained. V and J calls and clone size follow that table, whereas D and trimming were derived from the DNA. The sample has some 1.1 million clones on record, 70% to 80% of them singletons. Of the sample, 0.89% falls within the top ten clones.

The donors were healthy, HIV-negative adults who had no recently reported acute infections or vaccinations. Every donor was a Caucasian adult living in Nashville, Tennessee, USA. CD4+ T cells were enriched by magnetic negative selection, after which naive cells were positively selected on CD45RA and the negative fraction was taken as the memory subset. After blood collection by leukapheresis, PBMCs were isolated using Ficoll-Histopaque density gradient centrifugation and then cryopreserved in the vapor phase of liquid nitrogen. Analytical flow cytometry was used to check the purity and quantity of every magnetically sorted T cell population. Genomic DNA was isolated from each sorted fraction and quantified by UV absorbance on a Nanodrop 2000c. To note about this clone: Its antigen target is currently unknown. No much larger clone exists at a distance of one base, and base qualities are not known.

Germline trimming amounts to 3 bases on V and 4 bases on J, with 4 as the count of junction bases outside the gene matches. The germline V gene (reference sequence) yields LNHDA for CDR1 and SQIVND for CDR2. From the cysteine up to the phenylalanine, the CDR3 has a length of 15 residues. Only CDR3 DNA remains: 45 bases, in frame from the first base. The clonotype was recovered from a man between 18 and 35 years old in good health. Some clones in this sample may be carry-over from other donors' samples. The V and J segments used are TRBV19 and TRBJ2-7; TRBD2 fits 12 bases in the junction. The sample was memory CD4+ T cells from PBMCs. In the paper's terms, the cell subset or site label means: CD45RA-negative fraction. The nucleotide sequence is TGTGCCAGTAGTATCGGACTAGCGGGACTTTACGAGCAGTACTTC. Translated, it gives CASSIGLAGLYEQYF.